Listed here is a single T cell receptor (beta chain). These data originate in a study of blood T cell repertoires in COVID-19. Study-level background: For recovered donors of Cohort 3, there were two negative PCRs, clearance, or symptom resolution. Nucleic acid was either cDNA or gDNA, and it came from T cells, B-cell-depleted T cells, or PBMCs.

Participants had their cohort set by participant-reported clinical history. The CDR3 covers 21 residues. The V gene's germline CDR1 is LGHDT and CDR2 YNNKEL (reference sequence). Trimming removed 1 base from V and 7 bases from J; junction bases left unmatched: 19. Study processing details: Reference gene primer amplification gave estimated nucleated cell counts. Using immunoSEQ multiplex PCR, the repertoire was profiled, and TCRdb retains in-frame clones only, with some absent. The DNA gave D and trimming, while V, J and clone size come from that table. The repertoire consists of some 330,000 clones, with over 75% occurring once and the leading ten covering approximately 1.9%.

V usage is TRBV3-1 (or the pseudogene TRBV3-2) and J usage is TRBJ2-3; 14 nucleotides line up with TRBD2. Sequenced: PBMCs or T cells enriched from blood (not recorded which). This clonotype originated in a man aged 40-49 years in a cohort exposed to, infected with or recovered from COVID-19 (not recorded which). CDR3 DNA: TGTGCCAGCAGCCAAGTACCGTCAGGGACTAGCGGGAGTAGGATCACCAATACGCAGTATTTT. It yields the protein CASSQVPSGTSGSRITNTQYF.